This entry lists 30 T cell receptor beta chains sequenced from one sample in a study of shared clonotypes between healthy human individuals. Sequenced by immunoSEQ multiplex PCR; TCRdb stores in-frame clones only, minus some. The data hold about 1 million clones, with about 75% observed a single time. Sequenced material: memory CD4+ T cells sorted from blood. The subset was: CD45RA-negative fraction. These receptors originate from a man in his late teens or twenties in good health.

This rearrangement joins TRBV18 to TRBJ2-5; D not resolved. CDR1 KGHSH and CDR2 LQKENI come from the germline V gene. The CDR3 is 13 residues long. V was clipped by 2 bases and J by 3 bases, with 7 bases between them. CDR3 residues: CASSPKAEETQYF. As DNA, the CDR3 is TGTGCCAGCTCACCAAAGGCGGAAGAGACCCAGTACTTC.

CDR3 DNA: TGCGCCAGCCGGGCAGGAACCGGGGAGCTGTTTTTT. It codes for CASRAGTGELFF. This chain connects TRBV5-1 to TRBJ2-2; D not certain. Germline V lookup: CDR1 SGHRS, CDR2 YFSETQ. With 7 bases removed from V and 5 bases from J, the gap between germline ends came to 9 bases. CDR3 length: 12 amino acids.

The chain combines TRBV6-1 with TRBJ1-4, with D perhaps matching TRBD1 (6 bases). The CDR3 has 15 amino acids. The V end lost 2 bases, the J end lost 6 bases, and 13 bases lay between the germline ends. Germline-derived CDR1 and CDR2 are MNHNS and SASEGT. As DNA, the CDR3 is TGTGCCAGCAGTGAAAACAGGGACCTCCATGAAAAACTGTTTTTT. Its translation is CASSENRDLHEKLFF.

This clone was recorded a few times. This sequence joins TRBV20-1 and TRBJ1-1; D ambiguous. V dropped 2 bases and J dropped 8 bases, with 9 bases sitting between them. CDR1 and CDR2 from the germline V gene are DFQATT and SNEGSKA (reference sequence). CDR3 length equals 11 residues. CDR3 bases: TGCAGTGCTAGACTGAGACTGGAAGCTTTCTTT. Residues: CSARLRLEAFF.

This chain joins TRBV2 and TRBJ2-1; a possible D gene is TRBD2 (6 bases). Germline CDR1 and CDR2: SNHLY and FYNNEI. This CDR3 region has 14 residues. Trimming stripped 5 bases from V and 2 bases from J, with 10 bases between. CDR3 in DNA: TGTGCCAGCAGTTTTAGCGGCCCCTACAATGAGCAGTTCTTC. Translating it yields CASSFSGPYNEQFF.

The chain combines TRBV14 with TRBJ1-1, with TRBD1 matching over 8 bases. This CDR3 region has 21 residues. The germline V gene has CDR1 SGHDN and CDR2 FVKESK. J gave up 5 bases and V 7 bases, and 30 bases lay outside the gene matches. This chain's CDR3 is CASNRSTTRVYEIRDRTEAFF. CDR3 in DNA: TGTGCCAGCAACCGAAGTACAACAAGGGTGTATGAGATCAGGGACAGGACTGAAGCTTTCTTT.

This clone has more than one count but fewer than ten. The rearrangement links TRBV5-1 to TRBJ2-1; D is possibly TRBD1 (6 bases). Looked up from germline, CDR1 is SGHRS and CDR2 is YFSETQ. The CDR3 runs to 12 residues. Between the trimmed V and J ends, which lost 1 base and 13 bases, there was a span of 12 bases. The chain's CDR3 is CASSLQYREQFF. The CDR3 DNA follows: TGCGCCAGCAGCTTGCAATACAGGGAACAGTTCTTC.

V and J are TRBV21-1 and TRBJ1-3. TRBV21-1 is a listed pseudogene. CDR3 length equals 14 residues. The DNA of the CDR3 is TGTGCCAGCAGCAAAGGCGGCTCGTTCGGGACGGGATATTTT. This codes for CASSKGGSFGTGYF.

V usage is TRBV7-3 and J usage is TRBJ1-2; perhaps TRBD1 as D (6 bases). Per germline, CDR1 SGHTA and CDR2 FQGTGA. The CDR3 runs 15 residues. With 5 bases removed from V and 2 bases from J, the gap between germline ends came to 15 bases. CDR3 nucleotides: TGTGCCAGCAGCCCGGACAGCCTAAGGAACTATGGCTACACCTTC. Amino acids: CASSPDSLRNYGYTF.

This clone was recorded once. The V gene is TRBV5-3, the J gene TRBJ2-7; possible D gene TRBD1, 5 bases. TRBV5-3 is an open reading frame, and its role is uncertain. V was cut by 0 bases and J by 9 bases, with 19 bases left in between. This CDR3 is 15 amino acids long. The CDR3 coding sequence is TGTGCCAGAAGCTTGGCCAGGGTAGGTCCCCTAGGGCAGTACTTC. As protein: CARSLARVGPLGQYF.

The V call is TRBV2, the J call TRBJ1-5; the match to TRBD1 covers 7 bases. The germline gives CDR1 SNHLY, CDR2 FYNNEI. The CDR3 is 15 residues long. Losses at the gene ends were 5 bases for V and 0 bases for J; bases not matched to a gene: 4. CDR3 sequence: CASSRDSYSNQPQHF. The CDR3 coding sequence is TGTGCCAGCAGTCGGGACAGTTATAGCAATCAGCCCCAGCATTTT.

CDR3 in amino acids: CASRVSGTNTGELFF. The CDR3 nucleotides are TGTGCCAGCAGGGTTAGCGGGACGAACACCGGGGAGCTGTTTTTT. The chain uses TRBV6-1 and TRBJ2-2; TRBD2 matches at 8 bases. Looked up from germline, CDR1 is MNHNS and CDR2 is SASEGT. This CDR3 is built from 15 residues. The V gene end was trimmed by 6 bases and the J gene end by 0 bases; junction bases not matched to a gene: 3.

This clone was seen a few times. The chain links TRBV28 to TRBJ1-1; no reliable D call. Trimming removed 4 bases from V and 1 base from J, with 13 bases in between. Germline CDR1 reads MDHEN; CDR2 reads SYDVKM. The CDR3 is 15 residues long. In DNA form, the CDR3 reads TGTGCCAGCAGTTCCCCGTCTCTCAGGAACACTGAAGCTTTCTTT. Translated, it gives CASSSPSLRNTEAFF.

The chain joins TRBV10-3 to TRBJ2-5; 12 bases line up with TRBD2. CDR1 ENHRY and CDR2 SYGVKD come from the germline V gene. The CDR3 spans 15 residues. V was pared by 6 bases and J by 2 bases, with 4 bases of the junction left unmatched. The CDR3 sequence: CAISRTSGTQETQYF. Written as DNA, the CDR3 is TGTGCCATCAGCCGGACTAGCGGGACACAAGAGACCCAGTACTTC.

The rearrangement uses TRBV5-8 and TRBJ2-2; the D is unclear. This CDR3 contains 14 residues. The ends were cut back, 0 bases at V and 6 bases at J, with 9 bases in the middle. Germline V CDR1 and CDR2: SGHTS, YDEGEE. The CDR3 DNA is TGTGCCAGCAGCTTGGGACTCCCCTCCGGGGAGCTGTTTTTT. It translates to CASSLGLPSGELFF.

This clone was seen more than once but under ten times. A far larger clone is only one base removed, so a read error is likely. This sample includes further DNA sequences coding for the same CDR3. The gene calls are TRBV10-2 and TRBJ2-7; D unclear. V shed 1 base and J shed 3 bases, with 1 base lying between them. The CDR3 totals 11 residues. Germline CDR1 is WSHSY and CDR2 is SAAADI. CDR3 bases: TGCGCCAGCAGTGAGTTCTACGAGCAGTACTTC. Amino acid sequence: CASSEFYEQYF.

This clone showed up just a few times. This chain connects TRBV2 to TRBJ1-2; D ambiguous. V shed 2 bases and J shed 3 bases, with 10 bases lying between them. CDR3 size: 14 residues. In germline, CDR1 is SNHLY, CDR2 FYNNEI. Here the CDR3 DNA reads TGTGCCAGCAGTGAAACAGCAGTCGACTATGGCTACACCTTC. As protein: CASSETAVDYGYTF.

Only one count was recorded for this clone. The rearrangement uses TRBV19 and TRBJ2-2, with 8 bases aligning to TRBD1. Trimming took 3 bases from V and 0 from J; bases not matched to a gene: 6. This CDR3 comprises 17 residues. Germline CDR1 LNHDA, CDR2 SQIVND (reference sequence). DNA of the CDR3: TGTGCCAGTAGTATGAACGCAGGGGGCGCGAACACCGGGGAGCTGTTTTTT. Translated: CASSMNAGGANTGELFF.

The chain has TRBV5-1 and TRBJ1-1; D uncertain. CDR3 length equals 11 residues. In germline, CDR1 is SGHRS, CDR2 YFSETQ. The V end lost 2 bases, the J end lost 5 bases, and 4 bases lay between the germline ends. The DNA of the CDR3 is TGCGCCAGCAGCTTTAAGACTGAAGCTTTCTTT. Translated: CASSFKTEAFF.

As concerns this clone: A far larger clone is just one base off, so this is likely a read error. Other DNA sequences in this sample translate to the same CDR3. This chain joins TRBV7-9 and TRBJ1-5; D unclear. Looked up from germline, CDR1 is SEHNR and CDR2 is FQNEAQ (reference sequence). The CDR3 consists of 12 residues. V gave up 3 bases and J gave up 2 bases, with 2 bases separating them. This chain's CDR3 is CASSFGNQPQHF. In DNA form, the CDR3 reads TGTGCCAGCAGCTTCGGCAATCAGCCCCAGCATTTT.

The chain is built from TRBV6-6 and TRBJ2-1; maybe TRBD1 (5 bases). Between the trimmed V and J ends, which lost 0 bases and 5 bases, there was a span of 11 bases. This CDR3 has 15 amino acids. Germline V gene lookup returns CDR1 MNHNY and CDR2 SVGAGI (reference sequence). The CDR3 is CASSYSQGSNNEQFF. As DNA, the CDR3 is TGTGCCAGCAGTTACTCGCAGGGATCAAACAATGAGCAGTTCTTC.

This chain joins TRBV5-6 and TRBJ1-4; perhaps TRBD1 as D (5 bases). V was trimmed by 2 bases and J by 12 bases, leaving 17 bases between them. Per the germline V gene, CDR1 is SGHDT and CDR2 is YYEEEE. There are 14 residues in the CDR3. CDR3 protein: CASSFGQGGWELFF. In nucleotides, the CDR3 is TGTGCCAGCAGCTTTGGTCAGGGTGGTTGGGAACTGTTTTTT.

The J gene is TRBJ1-3, the V gene TRBV4-1; D ambiguous. Trimming removed 1 base at V and 4 bases at J, with 8 bases between. CDR3 length: 14 residues. The germline CDR1 and CDR2 sequences are MGHRA and YSYEKL. As DNA, the CDR3 is TGCGCCAGCAGCCAAGTCACTGGGGGAAACACCATATATTTT. Protein sequence: CASSQVTGGNTIYF.

This clone appeared many times. V and J are TRBV2 and TRBJ1-5; D gene unclear. This CDR3 is 12 amino acids long. V was cut by 2 bases and J by 7 bases, with 6 bases left in between. Germline CDR1 and CDR2: SNHLY and FYNNEI. The CDR3 sequence: CASSETGQPQHF. The CDR3, as DNA: TGTGCCAGCAGTGAAACGGGGCAGCCCCAGCATTTT.

In this sample, this clone turned up a few times. This rearrangement joins TRBV5-1 to TRBJ1-1, with TRBD1 matching 7 bases. V lost 4 bases to trimming and J lost 5 bases; unmatched junction nucleotides: 8. This CDR3 contains 14 residues. Per germline, CDR1 SGHRS and CDR2 YFSETQ. The CDR3: CASSAGQWRTEAFF. The CDR3 nucleotides read TGCGCCAGCAGCGCGGGACAGTGGAGGACTGAAGCTTTCTTT.

Comments on this clone: The identical CDR3 is also encoded by other nucleotide sequences in the sample. V is TRBV11-3 and J is TRBJ2-3; D is unclear. Germline V gene sequence: CDR1 SGHNT, CDR2 YENEEA. CDR3 length equals 16 residues. Deletions cut 1 base from V and 2 bases from J, with 13 bases between. The CDR3 sequence: CASSLGVVGDTDTQYF. The CDR3 DNA reads as TGTGCCAGCAGCTTAGGAGTGGTGGGTGACACAGATACGCAGTATTTT.

With regard to this clone: The sample contains more than one DNA sequence encoding this CDR3. This chain connects TRBV5-1 to TRBJ1-2; no clear D gene. Trimming stripped 2 bases from V and 3 bases from J, with 5 bases between. Germline V lookup: CDR1 SGHRS, CDR2 YFSETQ. The CDR3 is made up of 12 amino acids. Here the CDR3 DNA reads TGCGCCAGCAGCTTAGACGACTATGGCTACACCTTC. This sequence encodes CASSLDDYGYTF.

V and J are TRBV9 and TRBJ2-2; no firm D call. The CDR3 runs 14 residues. The germline gives CDR1 SGDLS, CDR2 YYNGEE. The V end lost 3 bases, the J end lost 7 bases, and 13 bases lay between the germline ends. As DNA, the CDR3 is TGTGCCAGCAGCGAGGCCCTGTTGGTCGGGGAGCTGTTTTTT. Its translation is CASSEALLVGELFF.

The chain uses TRBV9 and TRBJ2-7, with D possibly TRBD1 on 5 matching bases. CDR3 size: 15 residues. Trimming stripped 0 bases from V and 3 bases from J, with 13 bases between. The germline gives CDR1 SGDLS, CDR2 YYNGEE. The CDR3 region is CASSVDAGMVYEQYF. Written as DNA, the CDR3 is TGTGCCAGCAGCGTAGATGCAGGGATGGTCTACGAGCAGTACTTC.

The chain couples TRBV29-1 to TRBJ2-5; 11 bases agree with TRBD1. CDR3 length: 17 residues. From germline, CDR1 is SQVTM and CDR2 ANQGSEA. V was pared by 4 bases and J by 1 base, with 11 bases of the junction left unmatched. CDR3 coding DNA: TGCAGCGTTGCTATGGGACAGGGGGTCTTCTTCCAAGAGACCCAGTACTTC. Amino acids: CSVAMGQGVFFQETQYF.